This T cell receptor (beta chain) was sequenced for a study of shared clonotypes between healthy human individuals. General study findings and limits: Estimated richness values were generally larger in naive subsets than in memory subsets. Clonotype sharing among donors likely depends on sequencing depth.

The data were produced by immunoSEQ multiplex PCR, yet TCRdb's version contains in-frame clones alone and is incomplete. This table has 780,000 or so clones, about two thirds appearing once. Donors comprised healthy HIV-negative adults lacking recent acute infections or vaccinations. The V gene end was trimmed by 4 bases and the J gene end by 5 bases; junction bases not matched to a gene: 3. CDR3 length: 15 residues. Germline loops: CDR1 SGHAT, CDR2 FQNNGV. This clone was observed a single time. Its target is not known. The sequenced material came from memory CD4+ T cells sorted from blood. Specified subset: CD45RA-negative fraction. The receptor was isolated from a woman aged 25 to 39 in good health. The chain joins TRBV11-2 to TRBJ1-5; 12 nucleotides align to TRBD1. The CDR3 loop reads CASSSGQGAYQPQHF. The CDR3 DNA reads TGTGCCAGCAGCTCGGGACAGGGGGCCTATCAGCCCCAGCATTTT.